One and the same sample provided the 4 T cell receptor beta chains below, sequenced in a study of T cell responses to AZD1222 COVID-19 vaccine. Generated by immunoSEQ multiplex PCR, the TCRdb table keeps only in-frame clones and is missing some. The sample lists some 150,000 clones, 88% occurring once. The specimen was peripheral blood, collected 28 days after the second AZD1222 dose. These receptors originate from an adult who received the AZD1222 COVID-19 vaccine.

CDR3 bases: TGTGCCAGCAGCTTGTTAGTTAGCTCCTACAATGAGCAGTTCTTC. Amino acid sequence: CASSLLVSSYNEQFF. The chain carries TRBV11-2 and TRBJ2-1; the D is unclear. This CDR3 region has 15 residues. Trimming took 3 bases from V and 0 from J, leaving 9 bases between them. The germline V gene encodes CDR1 SGHAT and CDR2 FQNNGV.

This clone was seen just once. The chain employs TRBV11-2 and TRBJ1-1, with D unresolved. Trimming cost V 1 base and J 1 base, with 10 bases left between them. Per germline, CDR1 SGHAT and CDR2 FQNNGV. This CDR3 comprises 15 residues. The DNA for the CDR3 is TGTGCCAGCAGCTTAGGTTATGCGGGGAACACTGAAGCTTTCTTT. This sequence encodes CASSLGYAGNTEAFF.

The rearrangement uses TRBV6-4 and TRBJ2-1, with D possibly matching TRBD2 (6 bases). The CDR3 runs to 16 residues. Trimming stripped 1 base from V and 6 bases from J, with 16 bases between. The germline V gene encodes CDR1 MRHNA and CDR2 SNTAGT. The CDR3 coding sequence is TGTGCCAGCAGTGACTTCTACCGGGACTCTGCCAATGAGCAGTTCTTC. Its protein is CASSDFYRDSANEQFF.

The chain joins TRBV19 to TRBJ1-4; D might be TRBD1 (5 bases). Germline loops: CDR1 LNHDA, CDR2 SQIVND (reference sequence). The CDR3 is made up of 13 amino acids. V lost 8 bases, J lost 7 bases, and 14 bases lay in between. Here the CDR3 reads CASGTGAPEKLFF. CDR3 sequence (DNA): TGTGCCAGTGGGACGGGCGCCCCTGAAAAACTGTTTTTT.